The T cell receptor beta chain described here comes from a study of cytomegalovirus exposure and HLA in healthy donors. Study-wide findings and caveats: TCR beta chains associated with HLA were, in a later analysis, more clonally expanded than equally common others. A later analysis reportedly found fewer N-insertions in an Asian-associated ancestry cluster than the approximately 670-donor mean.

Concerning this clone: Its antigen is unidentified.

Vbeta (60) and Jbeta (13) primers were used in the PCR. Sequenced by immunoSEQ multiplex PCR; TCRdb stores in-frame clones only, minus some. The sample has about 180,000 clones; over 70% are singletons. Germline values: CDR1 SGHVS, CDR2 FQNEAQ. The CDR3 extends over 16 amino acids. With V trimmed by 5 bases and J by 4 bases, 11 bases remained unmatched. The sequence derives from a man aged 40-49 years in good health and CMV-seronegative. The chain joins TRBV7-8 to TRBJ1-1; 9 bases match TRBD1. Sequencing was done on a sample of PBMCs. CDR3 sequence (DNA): TGTGCCAGCAGCGCTCGGACAGGGGAGATAAGCACTGAAGCTTTCTTT. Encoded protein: CASSARTGEISTEAFF.